Listed here are 26 T cell receptor beta chains from one sample, sequenced in a study of shared clonotypes between healthy human individuals. Assay: immunoSEQ multiplex PCR; the TCRdb copy retains only in-frame clones and omits some. Of around 2.5 million clones in the sample, 90% to 95% were seen once. The sequenced sample consisted of naive CD4+ T cells from PBMCs. Subset defined: CD45RA+ positively selected. These receptors originate from a young man in good health. Some clones in this sample may be carry-over from other donors' samples.

As DNA, the CDR3 is TGTGCCAGCAGCAAAGGACCCCCCCCCAATGAGCAGTTCTTC. Encoded protein: CASSKGPPPNEQFF. V usage is TRBV11-2 and J usage is TRBJ2-1, with D uncertain. The germline V gene encodes CDR1 SGHAT and CDR2 FQNNGV. The CDR3 loop spans 14 amino acids. Deletions cut 5 bases from V and 6 bases from J, with 14 bases between. Combining the CDR3 with reference TRBV11-2 and TRBJ2-1 gives the whole variable domain EAGVAQSPRYKIIEKRQSVAFWCNPISGHATLYWYQQILGQGPKLLIQFQNNGVVDDSQLPKDRFSAERLKGVDSTLKIQPAKLEDSAVYLCASSKGPPPNEQFFGPGTRLTVL.

The chain joins TRBV27 to TRBJ2-7; D unresolved. The CDR3 loop spans 16 amino acids. Germline CDR1 and CDR2: MNHEY and SMNVEV (reference sequence). Trimming left V 7 bases short and J 0 bases short, with 19 bases between. The CDR3 region has the DNA TGTGCCAGCAAGTGGCTCGCCTTTGACGGCTCCTACGAGCAGTACTTC. It translates to CASKWLAFDGSYEQYF.

The chain joins TRBV27 to TRBJ2-5; 8 nucleotides line up with TRBD1. Matching the DNA end better, TRBJ2-7 makes the J call doubtful. Looked up from germline, CDR1 is MNHEY and CDR2 is SMNVEV (reference sequence). This CDR3 is 15 amino acids long. In DNA, the CDR3 is TGTGCCAGCAGTCGACCCGGACAGGGCGGCTACGAGCAGTACTTC. Amino acid sequence: CASSRPGQGGYEQYF.

This chain connects TRBV5-5 to TRBJ1-1, with D maybe TRBD1 (5 bases). Germline lookup yields CDR1 SGHKS and CDR2 YYEKEE (reference sequence). This CDR3 region has 15 residues. The V end lost 3 bases, the J end lost 0 bases, and 12 bases lay between the germline ends. The CDR3 protein is CASSWGSGLNTEAFF. Written as DNA, the CDR3 is TGTGCCAGCAGCTGGGGATCGGGACTGAACACTGAAGCTTTCTTT. The full variable domain, in which reference TRBV5-5 and TRBJ1-1 provide the parts outside the CDR3, is DAGVTQSPTHLIKTRGQQVTLRCSPISGHKSVSWYQQVLGQGPQFIFQYYEKEERGRGNFPDRFSARQFPNYSSELNVNALLLGDSALYLCASSWGSGLNTEAFFGQGTRLTVV.

Here the CDR3 reads CASNPGGTDTQYF. CDR3 sequence (DNA): TGTGCCAGTAATCCAGGGGGGACAGATACGCAGTATTTT. The chain is built from TRBV19 and TRBJ2-3; maybe TRBD1 (7 bases). Germline-derived CDR1 and CDR2 are LNHDA and SQIVND (reference sequence). The CDR3 totals 13 residues. Deletions cut 7 bases from V and 3 bases from J, with 11 bases between.

The chain joins TRBV28 to TRBJ1-5, with D possibly being TRBD1 (6 bases). With 5 bases removed from V and 1 base from J, the gap between germline ends came to 12 bases. Germline V lookup: CDR1 MDHEN, CDR2 SYDVKM. The CDR3 loop spans 15 amino acids. In nucleotides, the CDR3 is TGTGCCAGCAGTGATACAGGGTTCAGCAATCAGCCCCAGCATTTT. Translating it yields CASSDTGFSNQPQHF.

J is TRBJ2-2 and V is TRBV5-8; D perhaps matches TRBD1 (5 bases). V gave up 1 base and J gave up 6 bases, with 16 bases separating them. The CDR3 contains 16 residues. Germline V gene data show CDR1 as SGHTS and CDR2 as YDEGEE. CDR3 in amino acids: CASSLSGQGMPGELFF. CDR3 sequence (DNA): TGTGCCAGCAGCTTGTCGGGCCAGGGAATGCCCGGGGAGCTGTTTTTT.

The chain recombines TRBV30 with TRBJ1-3; no reliable D call. Germline CDR1 GTSNPN, CDR2 SVGIG (reference sequence). The V and J ends lost 3 bases and 8 bases respectively, with 20 bases between them. This CDR3 comprises 15 residues. The CDR3 loop is CAWRGTRLRVDTIYF. CDR3 DNA: TGTGCCTGGAGGGGAACCCGGCTGCGAGTTGACACCATATATTTT.

The chain's CDR3 is CASSQPRLAGGKEETQYF. The DNA of the CDR3 is TGCGCCAGCAGCCAACCGAGACTAGCGGGAGGGAAAGAAGAGACCCAGTACTTC. V is TRBV4-1 and J is TRBJ2-5, with 14 positions matching TRBD2. The germline CDR1 and CDR2 sequences are MGHRA and YSYEKL. The ends lost 2 bases at V and 3 bases at J; junction bases unmatched: 8. This CDR3 is built from 18 residues.

CDR3 in amino acids: CASSLGARGARETQYF. The CDR3 DNA is TGTGCCAGCAGCTTAGGGGCGCGGGGGGCCCGGGAGACCCAGTACTTC. V is TRBV11-3 and J is TRBJ2-5; 8 nucleotides match TRBD2. V trimming: 1 base; J trimming: 5 bases; junction bases outside the gene matches: 9. CDR1 is SGHNT, CDR2 YENEEA, per germline. The CDR3 sequence is 16 residues long.

This clone has a single count. The V gene is TRBV5-1, the J gene TRBJ2-1; D gene unclear. The V gene lost 1 base and the J gene lost 5 bases, with 13 bases spanning the gap. The CDR3 sequence is 15 residues long. Per germline, CDR1 SGHRS and CDR2 YFSETQ. This CDR3 reads CASSLQPSTDNEQFF. CDR3 bases: TGCGCCAGCAGCTTGCAACCCAGTACCGACAATGAGCAGTTCTTC.

The genes are TRBV19 and TRBJ1-1, with D tentatively TRBD1 (5 bases). The CDR3 runs 16 residues. Germline assignment: CDR1 LNHDA and CDR2 SQIVND (reference sequence). The V end lost 5 bases, the J end lost 1 base, and 17 bases lay between the germline ends. For the CDR3, the DNA is TGTGCCAGTAGTCACACGGGAGGCGGGGCGAACACTGAAGCTTTCTTT. The encoded protein is CASSHTGGGANTEAFF. The complete variable domain, with remaining parts taken from reference TRBV19 and TRBJ1-1, reads DGGITQSPKYLFRKEGQNVTLSCEQNLNHDAMYWYRQDPGQGLRLIYYSQIVNDFQKGDIAEGYSVSREKKESFPLTVTSAQKNPTAFYLCASSHTGGGANTEAFFGQGTRLTVV.

DNA for the CDR3: TGTGCCATCAGTCCCGGGACAGGCCTCTCTGGGGCCAACGTCCTGACTTTC. Translating it yields CAISPGTGLSGANVLTF. This chain connects TRBV10-3 to TRBJ2-6; 8 nucleotides agree with TRBD1. Germline V gene lookup returns CDR1 ENHRY and CDR2 SYGVKD. Germline trimming cut 5 bases from V and 0 bases from J; bases unmatched to any gene: 6. This CDR3 contains 17 residues.

In this sample, this clone turned up once. V gene TRBV2 combines with J gene TRBJ2-1, with no clear D. V was shortened by 2 bases and J by 14 bases, with 7 bases between the two germline ends. The V gene's germline CDR1 is SNHLY and CDR2 FYNNEI. The CDR3 consists of 10 residues. CDR3 region: CASSEQTEFF. The CDR3 nucleotides read TGTGCCAGCAGTGAACAGACGGAGTTCTTC.

The CDR3, as DNA: TGTGCCAGCAGCCCAAACCCCGGGACTAGCTCCTACAATGAGCAGTTCTTC. Translation: CASSPNPGTSSYNEQFF. The chain couples TRBV7-3 to TRBJ2-1; TRBD2 aligns across 8 bases. CDR3 length: 17 residues. V was clipped by 5 bases and J by 0 bases; unmatched bases: 9. Germline values: CDR1 SGHTA, CDR2 FQGTGA.

The rearrangement uses TRBV7-3 and TRBJ2-1, with 8 nucleotides matching TRBD2. V gave up 4 bases and J gave up 3 bases; unmatched junction bases: 8. Per germline, CDR1 SGHTA and CDR2 FQGTGA. CDR3 length: 16 residues. CDR3 sequence (DNA): TGTGCCAGCAGCTCTCCCAGCGGGAGACTCTACAATGAGCAGTTCTTC. Residues: CASSSPSGRLYNEQFF.

The chain uses TRBV6-5 and TRBJ1-1; D gene unclear. The germline V gene encodes CDR1 MNHEY and CDR2 SVGAGI. Trimming removed 4 bases from V and 1 base from J, with 10 bases in between. The CDR3 contains 14 residues. The CDR3 sequence is CASSFGLSNTEAFF. CDR3 nucleotides: TGTGCCAGCAGTTTTGGACTTTCGAACACTGAAGCTTTCTTT.

The chain couples TRBV5-1 to TRBJ2-3; 11 nucleotides line up with TRBD1. V was clipped by 4 bases and J by 13 bases; unmatched bases: 17. CDR3 length equals 16 residues. Germline CDR1 and CDR2: SGHRS and YFSETQ. In nucleotides, the CDR3 is TGCGCCAGCAGCGCCGGACCCGGACAGGGGGCTAAATTGGAGTATTTT. Amino acids: CASSAGPGQGAKLEYF.

The chain recombines TRBV5-1 with TRBJ1-4, with D unclear. V shed 4 bases and J shed 7 bases, with 26 bases lying between them. The germline V gene has CDR1 SGHRS and CDR2 YFSETQ. The CDR3 is 18 residues long. The CDR3 is CASSPDVGRASEGEKLFF. CDR3 coding DNA: TGCGCCAGCAGCCCCGATGTTGGCCGGGCCTCGGAGGGTGAAAAACTGTTTTTT.

The chain joins TRBV5-1 to TRBJ2-3; D uncertain. The length of the CDR3 is 14 residues. The ends were cut back, 3 bases at V and 1 base at J, with 9 bases in the middle. Germline V gene lookup returns CDR1 SGHRS and CDR2 YFSETQ. For the CDR3, the DNA is TGCGCCAGCAGCTCCGTTGCAGGCACAGATACGCAGTATTTT. Translated: CASSSVAGTDTQYF.

J is TRBJ2-3 and V is TRBV6-1; D is unresolved. This CDR3 comprises 14 residues. CDR1 is MNHNS, CDR2 SASEGT, per germline. V lost 7 bases and J lost 3, with 14 bases in between. This CDR3 reads CASNSYKGTDTQYF. The CDR3 DNA sequence: TGTGCCAGCAATTCCTATAAGGGAACAGATACGCAGTATTTT.

CDR3 amino acids: CASSPSAANTGELFF. In DNA form, the CDR3 reads TGTGCCAGCAGCCCCAGCGCCGCGAACACCGGGGAGCTGTTTTTT. The genes are TRBV9 and TRBJ2-2; D remains unclear. This CDR3 has 15 residues. V was trimmed by 4 bases and J by 0 bases, leaving 10 bases between them. The V gene's germline CDR1 is SGDLS and CDR2 YYNGEE.

The chain uses TRBV5-8 and TRBJ1-5, with 9 bases fitting TRBD1. CDR1 and CDR2 from the germline V gene are SGHTS and YDEGEE. The junction had 7 bases not matched to a gene; V was cut back by 4 bases and J by 2 bases. The CDR3 totals 16 residues. The CDR3 DNA is TGTGCCAGCAGCACTGGGACAGGGATTGGCAATCAGCCCCAGCATTTT. Translating gives CASSTGTGIGNQPQHF.

This chain joins TRBV2 and TRBJ2-3, with 7 bases matching TRBD1. The germline V gene has CDR1 SNHLY and CDR2 FYNNEI. There are 15 residues in the CDR3. Trimming removed 8 bases from V and 2 bases from J; junction bases left unmatched: 10. CDR3: CASQRGDRYTDTQYF. In DNA form, the CDR3 reads TGTGCCAGCCAGCGAGGGGACAGATACACAGATACGCAGTATTTT.

The CDR3 reads CASSLRRVDEKLFF. The CDR3 bases are TGTGCCAGCAGCCTAAGAAGGGTGGATGAAAAACTGTTTTTT. The chain joins TRBV11-2 to TRBJ1-4; D remains unclear. The CDR3 spans 14 residues. Between the trimmed V and J ends, which lost 5 bases and 6 bases, there was a span of 13 bases. Germline V CDR1 and CDR2: SGHAT, FQNNGV.

This chain uses TRBV7-7 with TRBJ2-7; 9 bases align to TRBD1. Losses at the gene ends were 1 base for V and 3 bases for J; bases not matched to a gene: 7. The CDR3 loop spans 16 amino acids. CDR1 and CDR2 (germline): SSHAT, FNYEAQ (reference sequence). Here the CDR3 DNA reads TGTGCCAGCAGCTTAGGTGTAGACAGGGGGATCTACGAGCAGTACTTC. Encoded protein: CASSLGVDRGIYEQYF.